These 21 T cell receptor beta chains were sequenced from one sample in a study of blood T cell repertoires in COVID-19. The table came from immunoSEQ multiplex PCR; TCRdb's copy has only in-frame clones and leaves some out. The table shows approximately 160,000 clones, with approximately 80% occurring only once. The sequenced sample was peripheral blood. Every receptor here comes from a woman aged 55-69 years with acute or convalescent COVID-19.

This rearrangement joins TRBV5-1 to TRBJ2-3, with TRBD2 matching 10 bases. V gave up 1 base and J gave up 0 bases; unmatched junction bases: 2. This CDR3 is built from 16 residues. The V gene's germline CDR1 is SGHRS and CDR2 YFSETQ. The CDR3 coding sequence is TGCGCCAGCAGCTTGCTAGCGGGGGTTAGCACAGATACGCAGTATTTT. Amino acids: CASSLLAGVSTDTQYF.

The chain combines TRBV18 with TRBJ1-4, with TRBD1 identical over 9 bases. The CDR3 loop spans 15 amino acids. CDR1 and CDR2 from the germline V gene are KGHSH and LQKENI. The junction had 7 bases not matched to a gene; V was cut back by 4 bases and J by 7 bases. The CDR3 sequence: CASSQDRGRGEKLFF. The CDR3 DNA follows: TGTGCCAGCTCACAGGACAGGGGCCGGGGTGAAAAACTGTTTTTT.

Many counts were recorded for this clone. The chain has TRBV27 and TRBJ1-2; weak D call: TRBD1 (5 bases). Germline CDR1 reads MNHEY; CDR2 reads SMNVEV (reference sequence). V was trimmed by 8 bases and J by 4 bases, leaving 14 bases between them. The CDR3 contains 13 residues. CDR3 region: CASSDSPTYGYTF. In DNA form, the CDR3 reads TGTGCCAGCTCAGACAGTCCGACCTATGGCTACACCTTC.

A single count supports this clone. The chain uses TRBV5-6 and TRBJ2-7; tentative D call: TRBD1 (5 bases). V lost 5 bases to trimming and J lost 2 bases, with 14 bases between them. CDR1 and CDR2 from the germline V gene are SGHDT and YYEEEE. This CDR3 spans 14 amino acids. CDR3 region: CASRWNRSPYEQYF. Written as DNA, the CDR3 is TGTGCCAGCAGGTGGAACAGGAGCCCCTACGAGCAGTACTTC.

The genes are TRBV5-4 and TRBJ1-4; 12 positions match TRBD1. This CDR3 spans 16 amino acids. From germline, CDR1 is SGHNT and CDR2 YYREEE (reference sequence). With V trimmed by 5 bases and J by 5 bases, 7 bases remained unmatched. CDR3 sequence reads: CASRMGQGAGNEKLFF. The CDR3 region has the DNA TGTGCCAGCAGAATGGGACAGGGGGCTGGAAATGAAAAACTGTTTTTT.

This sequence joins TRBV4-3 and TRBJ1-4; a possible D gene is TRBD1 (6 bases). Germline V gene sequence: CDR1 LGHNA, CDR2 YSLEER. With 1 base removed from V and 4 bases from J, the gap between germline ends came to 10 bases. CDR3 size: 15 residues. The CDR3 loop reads CASSQAGAYNEKLFF. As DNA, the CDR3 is TGCGCCAGCAGCCAAGCAGGGGCGTATAATGAAAAACTGTTTTTT.

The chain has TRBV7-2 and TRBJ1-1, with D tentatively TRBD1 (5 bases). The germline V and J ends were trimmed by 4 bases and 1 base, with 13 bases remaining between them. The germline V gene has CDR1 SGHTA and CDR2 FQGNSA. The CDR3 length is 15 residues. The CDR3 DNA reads TGTGCCAGCAGCTCCTCACGGGGGTGGAACACTGAAGCTTTCTTT. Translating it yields CASSSSRGWNTEAFF.

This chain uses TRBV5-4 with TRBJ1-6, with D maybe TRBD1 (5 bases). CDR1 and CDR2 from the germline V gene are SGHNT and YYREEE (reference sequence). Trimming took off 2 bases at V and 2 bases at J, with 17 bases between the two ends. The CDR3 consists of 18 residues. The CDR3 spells CASSFTLLGGTYNSPLHF. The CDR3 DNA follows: TGTGCCAGCAGCTTTACTCTTCTTGGGGGGACCTATAATTCACCCCTCCACTTT.

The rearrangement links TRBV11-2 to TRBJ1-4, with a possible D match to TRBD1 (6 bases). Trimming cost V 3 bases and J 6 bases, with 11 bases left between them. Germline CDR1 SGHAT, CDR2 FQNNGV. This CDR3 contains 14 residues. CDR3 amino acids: CASSLDSLYEKLFF. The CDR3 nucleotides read TGTGCCAGCAGCTTGGACAGTCTGTATGAAAAACTGTTTTTT.

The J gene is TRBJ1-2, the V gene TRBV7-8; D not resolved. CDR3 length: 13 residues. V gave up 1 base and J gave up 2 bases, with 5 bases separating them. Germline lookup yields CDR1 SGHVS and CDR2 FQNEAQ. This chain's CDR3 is CASSLGLNYGYTF. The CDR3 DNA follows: TGTGCCAGCAGCTTAGGACTAAACTATGGCTACACCTTC.

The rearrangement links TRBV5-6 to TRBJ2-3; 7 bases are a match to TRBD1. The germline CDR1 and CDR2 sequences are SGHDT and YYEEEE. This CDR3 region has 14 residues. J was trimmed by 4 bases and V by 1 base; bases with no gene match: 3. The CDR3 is CASSLWTGSDTQYF. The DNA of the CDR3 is TGTGCCAGCAGCTTGTGGACAGGTTCAGATACGCAGTATTTT.

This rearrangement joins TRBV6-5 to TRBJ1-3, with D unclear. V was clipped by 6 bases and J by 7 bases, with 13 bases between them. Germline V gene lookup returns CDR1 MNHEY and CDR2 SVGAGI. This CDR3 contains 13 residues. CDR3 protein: CASRETPLNTIYF. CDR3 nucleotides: TGTGCCAGCAGAGAGACACCTCTTAACACCATATATTTT.

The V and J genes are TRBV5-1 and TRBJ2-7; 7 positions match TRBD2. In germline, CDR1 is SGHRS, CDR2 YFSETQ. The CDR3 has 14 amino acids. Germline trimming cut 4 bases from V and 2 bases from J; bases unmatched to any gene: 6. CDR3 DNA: TGCGCCAGCAGCACCCAGCGGGGACCCTACGAGCAGTACTTC. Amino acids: CASSTQRGPYEQYF.

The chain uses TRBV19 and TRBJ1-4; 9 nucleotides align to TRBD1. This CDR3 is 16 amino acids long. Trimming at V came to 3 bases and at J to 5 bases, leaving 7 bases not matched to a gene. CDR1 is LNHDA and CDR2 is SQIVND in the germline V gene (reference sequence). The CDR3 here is CASSISGQGSNEKLFF. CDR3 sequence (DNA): TGTGCCAGTAGTATTTCCGGACAGGGGTCCAATGAAAAACTGTTTTTT. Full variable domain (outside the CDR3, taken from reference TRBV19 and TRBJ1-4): DGGITQSPKYLFRKEGQNVTLSCEQNLNHDAMYWYRQDPGQGLRLIYYSQIVNDFQKGDIAEGYSVSREKKESFPLTVTSAQKNPTAFYLCASSISGQGSNEKLFFGSGTQLSVL.

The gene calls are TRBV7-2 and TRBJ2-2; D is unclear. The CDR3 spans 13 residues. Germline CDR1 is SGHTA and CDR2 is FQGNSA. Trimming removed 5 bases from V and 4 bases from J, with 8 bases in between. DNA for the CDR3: TGTGCCAGCAGCCCAGTTGCCACCGGGGAGCTGTTTTTT. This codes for CASSPVATGELFF.

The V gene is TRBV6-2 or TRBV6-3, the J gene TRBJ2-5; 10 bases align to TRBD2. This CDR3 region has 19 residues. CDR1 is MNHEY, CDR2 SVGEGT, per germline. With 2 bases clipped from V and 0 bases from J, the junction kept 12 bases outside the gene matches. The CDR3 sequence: CASSYLIAGGPAHQETQYF. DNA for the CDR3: TGTGCCAGCAGTTACCTGATAGCGGGGGGACCCGCCCACCAAGAGACCCAGTACTTC.

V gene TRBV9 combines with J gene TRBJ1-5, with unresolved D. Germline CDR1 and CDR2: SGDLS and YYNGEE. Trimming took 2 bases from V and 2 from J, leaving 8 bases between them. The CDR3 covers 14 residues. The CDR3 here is CASSVAGGNQPQHF. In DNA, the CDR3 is TGTGCCAGCAGCGTGGCAGGTGGCAATCAGCCCCAGCATTTT.

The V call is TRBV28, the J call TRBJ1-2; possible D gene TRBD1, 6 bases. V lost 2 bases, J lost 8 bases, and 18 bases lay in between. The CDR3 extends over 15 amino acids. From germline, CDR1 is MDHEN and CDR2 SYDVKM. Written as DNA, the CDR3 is TGTGCCAGCAGTTTAGGGGGGGGCGGCGGTTTGGGCTACACCTTC. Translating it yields CASSLGGGGGLGYTF.

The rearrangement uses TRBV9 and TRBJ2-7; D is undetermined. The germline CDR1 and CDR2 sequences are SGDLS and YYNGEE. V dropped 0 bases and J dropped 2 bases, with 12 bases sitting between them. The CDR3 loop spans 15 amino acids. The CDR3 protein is CASSVAVAPTYEQYF. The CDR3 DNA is TGTGCCAGCAGCGTAGCCGTGGCCCCAACCTACGAGCAGTACTTC.

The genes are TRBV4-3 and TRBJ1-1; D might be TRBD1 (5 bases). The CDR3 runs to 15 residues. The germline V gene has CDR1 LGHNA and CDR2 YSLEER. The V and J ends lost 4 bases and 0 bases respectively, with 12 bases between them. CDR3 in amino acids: CASSLRAGLNTEAFF. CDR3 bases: TGCGCCAGCAGCCTAAGAGCAGGGTTGAACACTGAAGCTTTCTTT.

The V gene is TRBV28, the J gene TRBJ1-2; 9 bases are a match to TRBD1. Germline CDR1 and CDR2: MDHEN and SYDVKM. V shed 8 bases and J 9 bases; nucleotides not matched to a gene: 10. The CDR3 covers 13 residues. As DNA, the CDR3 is TGTGCCAGCGGGGACCCCGGACAGGGGAGCTACACCTTC. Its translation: CASGDPGQGSYTF.